This T cell receptor beta chain stems from a study of Tregs in tolerant kidney transplant recipients (dated by TCRdb to the late 2010s). In terms of the full investigation: The study used TCRbeta sequencing to identify donor-specific regulatory T cells before combined kidney and bone marrow transplantation, then tracked those cells after transplant. The paper as a whole reports these results and caveats: PCR primers changed over time for some patients, so nucleotide-level comparison across those patients' samples was not possible. The study was limited by small patient numbers, and the findings need validation in larger populations and under other immunosuppression protocols. Expanding Tregs with activated donor B cells appeared to identify the most biologically relevant and donor-specific TCRbeta repertoire. Biological reproducibility was not directly addressed, though technical replication error appeared minimal. Donor-specific Treg expansion exceeded global Treg expansion in tolerant patients, suggesting antigen-driven rather than nonspecific expansion.

Comments on this clone: Its antigen target is currently unknown. No per-base quality is available; no much larger clone lies one base away.

For TCRbeta CDR3 sequencing, genomic DNA was extracted from sorted cells using the QIAGEN DNeasy Blood and Tissue Kit. High-throughput TCRbeta CDR3 sequencing, which included PCR amplification with bias correction and internal controls, was done commercially through immunoSEQ. The paper's processing steps were these. A unique productive TCRbeta sequence was defined by the CDR3 nucleotide sequence when primers matched, and otherwise by the CDR3 amino acid sequence together with the Vbeta and Jbeta genes. To correct for sorting error, sequences found in more than one sorted population at a frequency ratio of 2:1 or less were discarded, and the remaining shared sequences were assigned to the population with the higher frequency. Sequences were defined as donor-reactive when expanded at least 5-fold in CFSE-low cells versus unstimulated cells and present at a frequency of at least 0.01% in CFSE-low cells. Repertoire divergence was quantified by Jensen-Shannon divergence using the top 100 TCRbeta sequences ranked by frequency. When a sample had multiple sequencing runs, each run was corrected for sorting error separately and the runs were then pooled. The source is immuneACCESS, and TCRdb retained only in-frame sequences with V and J called. Part of the clones is not carried over; for the studies checked, unresolved V genes explain less than half of this, and the remainder is unexplained. D and trimming were read from the DNA, whereas the V and J calls and clone size are those reported in that table. For this sample there are 74,000 or so clones; roughly 90% appear just once. In total, the top ten clones hold 1.6% of the sample.

The transplants used related donors with nonmyeloablative bone marrow transplantation, and mixed chimerism in the human trials was transient. Thawed PBMCs were FACS-sorted into unstimulated Tregs (CD4+CD25+CD127-), CD4+ non-Tregs (CD4+CD25-), CD4 cells and CD8 cells. The patients were 4 recipients of combined kidney and bone marrow transplants from the ITN036ST trial, and samples were available only for these trial subjects. Healthy control blood was processed by Ficoll density gradient to PBMCs and cryopreserved; patient PBMCs were collected before and after transplant. The germline V gene (reference sequence) sets CDR1 to MNHEY and CDR2 to SMNVEV. The junction carries 17 bases between V and J, which are trimmed by 7 bases and 1 base respectively. The CDR3 covers 16 residues, taking in both the cysteine and the phenylalanine. This entry keeps only the CDR3 DNA: 48 bases, framed from base 1.

This sample comprised CD4+ T cells from blood (PBMCs), obtained 24 months after the transplant. This TCR came from a human patient who received a combined kidney and bone marrow transplant. Some T cells present after a transplant may be cells of the graft donor. The V gene is TRBV27 and the J gene is TRBJ1-5; no D gene is confidently identified. The sequenced DNA: TGTGCCAGCAATCCCCATTCTGTTGGCAGCAATCAGCCCCAGCATTTT. It specifies CASNPHSVGSNQPQHF.